This entry describes one T cell receptor beta chain. Vbeta (60) and Jbeta (13) primers were used in the PCR. Only in-frame clones appear in the TCRdb table, and some are missing; sequencing was by immunoSEQ multiplex PCR. The sample carries 150,000 to 200,000 clones, 70% to 85% recorded once. The sample is drawn from a study of cytomegalovirus exposure and HLA in healthy donors. The CDR3 consists of 14 residues. CDR1 and CDR2 (germline): SGHNT, YENEEA. Deletions cut 1 base from V and 9 bases from J, with 13 bases between. Sequencing was done on a sample of PBMCs. The receptor's source is a woman between 40 and 55 years old in good health and CMV-seronegative. The V call is TRBV11-3, the J call TRBJ2-1, with a tentative D call TRBD2 (7 bases). The CDR3, as DNA: TGTGCCAGCAGCTTAGTCAGGGGCGGGGGTGAGCAGTTCTTC. Protein: CASSLVRGGGEQFF. The variable domain in full, completed from reference TRBV11-3 and TRBJ2-1, reads EAGVVQSPRYKIIEKKQPVAFWCNPISGHNTLYWYLQNLGQGPELLIRYENEEAVDDSQLPKDRFSAERLKGVDSTLKIQPAELGDSAVYLCASSLVRGGGEQFFGPGTRLTVL.